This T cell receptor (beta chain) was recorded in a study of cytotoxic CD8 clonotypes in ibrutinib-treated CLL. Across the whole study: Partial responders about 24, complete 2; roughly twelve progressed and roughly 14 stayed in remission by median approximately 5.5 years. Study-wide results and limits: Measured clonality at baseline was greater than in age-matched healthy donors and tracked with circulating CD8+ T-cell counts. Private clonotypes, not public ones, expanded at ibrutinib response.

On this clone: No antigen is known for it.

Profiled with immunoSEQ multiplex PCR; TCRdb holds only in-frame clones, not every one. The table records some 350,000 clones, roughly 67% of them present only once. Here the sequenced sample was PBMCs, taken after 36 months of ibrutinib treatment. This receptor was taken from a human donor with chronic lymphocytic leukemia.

CDR3 loop: CSVTGRLSTDTQYF. In DNA, the CDR3 is TGCAGCGTTACTGGGAGGTTGAGCACAGATACGCAGTATTTT. The V call is TRBV29-1, the J call TRBJ2-3; D possibly corresponds to TRBD2 (6 bases). CDR1 and CDR2 (germline): SQVTM, ANQGSEA. Trimming took 5 bases from V and 0 from J, leaving 12 bases between them. CDR3 length: 14 amino acids.